The entry below describes one T cell receptor (beta chain). This entry comes from a study of cytomegalovirus exposure and HLA in healthy donors. Germline V gives CDR1 MDHEN, CDR2 SYDVKM. This CDR3 spans 15 amino acids. V was pared by 1 base and J by 2 bases, with 9 bases between. The primer mix had 60 Vbeta and 13 Jbeta primers. Only in-frame clones appear in the TCRdb table, and some are missing; sequencing was by immunoSEQ multiplex PCR. The sample consists of tens of thousands of clones, approximately 81% of them appearing once. The receptor comes from a woman in her thirties in good health and CMV-seropositive. What was sequenced was PBMCs. V usage is TRBV28 and J usage is TRBJ1-5; D is ambiguous. This CDR3 is CASSLLEIRNQPQHF. The CDR3 region has the DNA TGTGCCAGCAGTTTATTAGAGATACGCAATCAGCCCCAGCATTTT.